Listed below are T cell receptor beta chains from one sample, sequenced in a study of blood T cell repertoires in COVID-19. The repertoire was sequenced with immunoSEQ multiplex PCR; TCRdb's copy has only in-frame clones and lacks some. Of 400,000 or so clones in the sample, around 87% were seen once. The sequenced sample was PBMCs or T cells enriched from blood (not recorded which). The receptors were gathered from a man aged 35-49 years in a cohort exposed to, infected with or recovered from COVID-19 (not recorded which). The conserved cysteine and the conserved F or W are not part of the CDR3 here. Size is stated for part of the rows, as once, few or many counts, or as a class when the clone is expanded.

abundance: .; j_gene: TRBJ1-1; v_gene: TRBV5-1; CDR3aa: ASSLVSGVAF
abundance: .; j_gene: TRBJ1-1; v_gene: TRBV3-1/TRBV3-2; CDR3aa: ASSADRGLTEAF
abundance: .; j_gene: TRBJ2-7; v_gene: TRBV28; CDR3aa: ASSLRTGVYEQY
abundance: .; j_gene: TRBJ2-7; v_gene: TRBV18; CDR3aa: ASSPPGTGVEQY
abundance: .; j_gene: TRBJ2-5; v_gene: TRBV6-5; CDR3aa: ASTDWTIKGETQY
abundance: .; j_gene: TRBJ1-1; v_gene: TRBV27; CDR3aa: ASSSRQGSTEAF
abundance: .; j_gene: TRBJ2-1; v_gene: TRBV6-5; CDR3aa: ASSRASGRRNEQF
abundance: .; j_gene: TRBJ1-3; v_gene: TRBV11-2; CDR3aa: ASSSRGASGNTIY
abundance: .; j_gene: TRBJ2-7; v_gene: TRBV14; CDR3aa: ASSHSHEQY
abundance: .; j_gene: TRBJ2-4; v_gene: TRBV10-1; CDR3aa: AISRTVAKNIQY
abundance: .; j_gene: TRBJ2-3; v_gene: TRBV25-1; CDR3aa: ASSGGVARKADTQY
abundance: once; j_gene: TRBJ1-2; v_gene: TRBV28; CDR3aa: ASNTRDRVIYGYT
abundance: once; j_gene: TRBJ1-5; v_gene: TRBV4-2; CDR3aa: ASSLDAGGWQPQH
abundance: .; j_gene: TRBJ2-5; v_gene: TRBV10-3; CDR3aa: AISKTGGSEETQY
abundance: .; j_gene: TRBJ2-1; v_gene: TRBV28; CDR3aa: ASSSGGIKSNEQF
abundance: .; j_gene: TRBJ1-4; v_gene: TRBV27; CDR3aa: ASSRTPQGATYLGEKLF
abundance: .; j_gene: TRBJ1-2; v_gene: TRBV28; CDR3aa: ASSPYRAGYQNYGYT
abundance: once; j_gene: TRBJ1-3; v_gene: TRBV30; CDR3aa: AWSVAAHWAPSGNTIY
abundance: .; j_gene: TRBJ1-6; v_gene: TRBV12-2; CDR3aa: ASRLTVTGTVNSPLH
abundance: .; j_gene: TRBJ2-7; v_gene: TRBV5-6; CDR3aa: ASSLPSGGPFYEQY
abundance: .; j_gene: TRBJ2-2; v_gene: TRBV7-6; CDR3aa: ASSWGHLTGELF
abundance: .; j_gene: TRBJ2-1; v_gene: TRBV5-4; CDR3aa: ASSLPTSGSRTYNEQF
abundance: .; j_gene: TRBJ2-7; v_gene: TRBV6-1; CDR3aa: ASSVNPGTPTYEQY
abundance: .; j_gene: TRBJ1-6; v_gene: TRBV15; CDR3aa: ATRDRGPGNNSPLH
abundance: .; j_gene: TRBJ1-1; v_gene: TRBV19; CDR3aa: ASTLQGEAF
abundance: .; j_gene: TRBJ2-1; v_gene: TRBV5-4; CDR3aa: ASSSDFFNEQF
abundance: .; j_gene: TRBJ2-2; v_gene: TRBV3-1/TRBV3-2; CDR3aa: ASSQRTGGTTGELF
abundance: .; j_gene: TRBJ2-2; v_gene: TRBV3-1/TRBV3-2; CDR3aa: ASSPHSAGTGELF
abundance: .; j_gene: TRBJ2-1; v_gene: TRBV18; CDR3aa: ASSPQGTGLPHEQF
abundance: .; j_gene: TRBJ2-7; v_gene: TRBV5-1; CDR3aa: ASSLGGPGVHEQY
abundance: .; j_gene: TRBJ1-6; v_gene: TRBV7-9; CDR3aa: ASSQGQAYSPLH
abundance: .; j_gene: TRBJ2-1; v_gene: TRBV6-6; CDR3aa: ASRQTSGSSGDEQF
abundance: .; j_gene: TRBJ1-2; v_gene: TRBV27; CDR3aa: ASSQRPGQLYGYT
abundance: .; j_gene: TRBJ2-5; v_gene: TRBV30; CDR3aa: AWSPRFGETQY
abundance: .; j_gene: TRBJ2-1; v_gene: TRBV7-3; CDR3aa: ASSFGSGMANEQF
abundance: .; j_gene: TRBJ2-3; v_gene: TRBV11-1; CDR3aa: ASSLGGLADTQY
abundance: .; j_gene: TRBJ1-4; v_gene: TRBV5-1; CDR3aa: ASSLDSTYNEKLF
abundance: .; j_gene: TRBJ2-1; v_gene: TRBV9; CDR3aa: ASSVGGTSGWSSYNEQF
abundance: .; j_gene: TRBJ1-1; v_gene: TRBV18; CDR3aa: ASSSNRGRDYEAF
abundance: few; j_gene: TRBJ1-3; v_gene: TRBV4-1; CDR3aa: ASSHTGGPGNTIY
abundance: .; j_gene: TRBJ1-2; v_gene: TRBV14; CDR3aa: ASSRQGSNYGYT
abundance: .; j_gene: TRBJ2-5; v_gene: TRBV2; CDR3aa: ATKTSGVQETQY
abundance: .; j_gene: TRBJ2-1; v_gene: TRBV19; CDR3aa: ASSIGISGGLNEQF
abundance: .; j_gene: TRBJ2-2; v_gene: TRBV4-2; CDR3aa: ASSPRAVPELF
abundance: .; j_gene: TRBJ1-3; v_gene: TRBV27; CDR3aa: ASSLSNRGDPIY